This TCR beta chain was profiled in a study of blood T cell repertoires in COVID-19 (dated by TCRdb to about 2020). Regarding the study in general: Samples from collaborators originated in the United States, Italy and Spain and spanned both the acute and convalescent phases of COVID-19. The prospective study material was composed of cDNA or gDNA derived from T cells, B-cell-depleted T cells, or PBMCs. Where available, HLA class I and class II types were taken from metadata supplied by the sample provider and were not determined by assay-based typing. A freely available public database, intended as a resource for researchers studying the immune response to SARS-CoV-2, is where the repertoires were released. Nearly every sample came with metadata listing a de-identified subject ID, COVID-19 status, age in years and sex. The samples were drawn from the first 160 participants of the ongoing ImmuneRACE study and from under 1,500 subjects provided by 6 global collaborators. Deeply sampled blood TCRbeta repertoires from subjects exposed to, actively infected with, or recovered from COVID-19 were included in the dataset. What the work shows at the level of the full study, not this receptor alone: The amount of clinical and demographic metadata varied by source and participant and was provided uncurated.

Whole blood was collected in K2EDTA tubes by collaborating institutions according to the institutions' own protocols. For TCRbeta analysis, collaborators shipped samples in one of three forms: frozen whole blood, isolated PBMCs, or DNA extracted from either of those sample types. CDR1 and CDR2 are read off the germline V gene as SGHTS and YDEGEE. Including cysteine and phenylalanine, the CDR3 has 14 amino acids. Here the CDR3 DNA is all that survives: 42 bases in frame from base 1. Deletion took 2 bases off V and 6 bases off J, with a span of 15 bases between the germline ends. As to this clone: It has no known antigen specificity. Per-base qualities were not stored, and no clone one base away is much larger.

TCRbeta CDR3 regions were amplified from genomic DNA by means of the immunoSEQ Assay, a bias-controlled multiplex PCR. Turning to the authors' computational methods: The number of nucleated cells in each sample was estimated by amplification of reference gene primers within the assay. To quantify the absolute abundance of each unique TCRbeta CDR3 rearrangement, sequence reads were collapsed and filtered. For each sample, productive Simpson clonality was calculated as the square root of Simpson's diversity index over productive rearrangements. TCRdb holds this immuneACCESS table with in-frame rearrangements only. Some clones are missing; in checked studies, unresolved V genes explain under half, and the rest has no known cause. The V and J calls and clone size come from that table; D and trimming were worked out from the DNA. This sample gives about 79,000 clones in total; roughly 89% of them show up just once. Approximately 15% of the sample goes to the ten largest clones.

The sequence derives from a man between 70 and 80 years old with active or convalescent COVID-19. The sequenced sample was peripheral blood. The chain is made from TRBV5-8 and TRBJ2-7, with a tentative D gene TRBD1 over 6 matching bases. The CDR3 in this case is CASSFRGSGGEQYF. Read as DNA, the sequence is TGTGCCAGCAGCTTCAGGGGCAGTGGGGGCGAGCAGTACTTC.